Reported below is one TCR beta chain. Its antigen is not known. This sample is part of a study of cytomegalovirus exposure and HLA in healthy donors. Study information: Findings of an earlier analysis included about 120 million unique TCR beta sequences from 180 million or so T cells. Study-level points and caveats: Some V segments, TRBV6-2 and TRBV6-3 among them, were indistinguishable and were therefore excluded. An analysis that was carried out later associated 16,951 TCR beta sequences with HLA alleles at 0.05 false discovery rate.

Germline assignment: CDR1 SGHVS and CDR2 FNYEAQ. The CDR3 is 17 amino acids. V was pared by 3 bases and J by 4 bases, with 3 bases of the junction left unmatched. The PCR ran on 60 Vbeta and 13 Jbeta primers. Here immunoSEQ multiplex PCR was the method, and the copy in TCRdb shows in-frame clones only, minus some. The data contain roughly 180,000 clones, around 80% of them seen just once; the ten biggest clones take up 1.4%. The donors (healthy individuals) were bone marrow donors. The sequenced sample consisted of PBMCs. This chain uses TRBV7-6 with TRBJ2-1; 16 bases map to TRBD2. The source of this sequence is a man younger than 35 in good health and CMV-seronegative. CDR3 in DNA: TGTGCCAGCAGCTTCCGGGGACTAGCGGGAGGGTACAATGAGCAGTTCTTC. Its protein product is CASSFRGLAGGYNEQFF. The full variable domain, rest sourced from reference TRBV7-6 and TRBJ2-1, is GAGVSQSPRYKVTKRGQDVALRCDPISGHVSLYWYRQALGQGPEFLTYFNYEAQQDKSGLPNDRFSAERPEGSISTLTIQRTEQRDSAMYRCASSFRGLAGGYNEQFFGPGTRLTVL.